These 29 T cell receptor beta chains share one sample of origin, sequenced in a study of shared clonotypes between healthy human individuals. The repertoire was sequenced with immunoSEQ multiplex PCR; TCRdb's copy has only in-frame clones and lacks some. In the table there are fewer than 400,000 clones, under 80% of which are singletons. Sequencing was performed on memory CD4+ T cells sorted from blood. This sample's subset: CD45RA-negative fraction. The receptor set was obtained from a man younger than 40 in good health.

J is TRBJ1-1 and V is TRBV29-1; D remains ambiguous. The ends were cut back, 3 bases at V and 4 bases at J, with 15 bases in the middle. Per the germline V gene, CDR1 is SQVTM and CDR2 is ANQGSEA. The CDR3 has 14 amino acids. CDR3 protein: CSVDLAGFGTEAFF. The CDR3 DNA is TGCAGCGTTGACCTCGCGGGGTTTGGCACTGAAGCTTTCTTT.

This chain links TRBV21-1 with TRBJ1-5; no check of the table's D call, TRBD1, against the DNA was made. TRBV21-1 counts as a pseudogene. This CDR3 comprises 12 residues. The CDR3 protein is CASSNRVEPQHF. As DNA, the CDR3 is TGTGCCAGCAGCAACAGGGTAGAGCCCCAGCATTTT.

The sample holds one count of this clone. The chain has TRBV9 and TRBJ2-1, with TRBD2 identical over 8 bases. Germline CDR1 reads SGDLS; CDR2 reads YYNGEE. This CDR3 comprises 19 residues. Losses at the gene ends were 0 bases for V and 4 bases for J; bases not matched to a gene: 15. The CDR3 sequence is CASSVESRGSGRGYNEQFF. CDR3 sequence (DNA): TGTGCCAGCAGCGTAGAGTCGCGGGGGAGCGGGAGAGGGTACAATGAGCAGTTCTTC.

The CDR3 DNA sequence: TGTGCCAGCAGCGTAGGGTCTGGGGGCCGGGAGACCCAGTACTTC. The encoded protein is CASSVGSGGRETQYF. The chain has TRBV9 and TRBJ2-5; perhaps TRBD1 as D (6 bases). Per germline, CDR1 SGDLS and CDR2 YYNGEE. The CDR3 runs 15 residues. The ends were cut back, 0 bases at V and 5 bases at J, with 14 bases in the middle.

This chain uses TRBV2 with TRBJ2-3, with TRBD1 identical over 7 bases. This CDR3 comprises 16 residues. The germline V gene encodes CDR1 SNHLY and CDR2 FYNNEI. V lost 3 bases to trimming and J lost 2 bases; unmatched junction nucleotides: 8. This CDR3 reads CASSDKGTDSTDTQYF. In DNA form, the CDR3 reads TGTGCCAGCAGTGATAAGGGGACAGACTCCACAGATACGCAGTATTTT.

The CDR3 loop reads CASSHPGRRQETQYF. The DNA of the CDR3 is TGTGCCAGCAGCCATCCGGGACGGAGACAAGAGACCCAGTACTTC. J is TRBJ2-5 and V is TRBV5-4; D is possibly TRBD1 or TRBD2 (5 bases each). The CDR3 has 15 amino acids. V lost 4 bases and J lost 2, with 15 bases in between. Germline CDR1 reads SGHNT; CDR2 reads YYREEE (reference sequence).

V usage is TRBV6-4 and J usage is TRBJ1-1; D ambiguous. Germline CDR1 is MRHNA and CDR2 is SNTAGT. The CDR3 spans 12 residues. V was cut by 4 bases and J by 1 base, with 4 bases left in between. This CDR3 is CASSVTNTEAFF. CDR3 in DNA: TGTGCCAGCAGTGTGACGAACACTGAAGCTTTCTTT.

V is TRBV7-7 and J is TRBJ1-3; TRBD1 might be the D (5 bases). CDR3 size: 13 residues. V dropped 10 bases and J dropped 2 bases, with 12 bases sitting between them. Germline CDR1 is SSHAT and CDR2 is FNYEAQ (reference sequence). In DNA, the CDR3 is TGTGCCATCGGGTCGGGGGCTGGAAACACCATATATTTT. Its translation: CAIGSGAGNTIYF.

This clone showed up just a few times. The chain links TRBV7-9 to TRBJ2-7, with 12 bases matching TRBD1. Trimming at V came to 1 base and at J to 6 bases, leaving 4 bases not matched to a gene. This CDR3 has 15 residues. The germline V gene has CDR1 SEHNR and CDR2 FQNEAQ (reference sequence). The CDR3 nucleotides are TGTGCCAGCAGCTTAGGGGGGACAGGGGGCCTCGAGCAGTACTTC. The encoded protein is CASSLGGTGGLEQYF.

This clone was found once. The CDR3 spells CAISEEGRVGQPQHF. CDR3 DNA sequence: TGTGCCATCAGTGAGGAAGGAAGAGTGGGGCAGCCCCAGCATTTT. J is TRBJ1-5 and V is TRBV10-3, with D unresolved. V was pared by 2 bases and J by 7 bases, with 15 bases between. The germline V gene has CDR1 ENHRY and CDR2 SYGVKD. The CDR3 is 15 amino acids.

V gene TRBV19 combines with J gene TRBJ2-3, with 9 bases that match TRBD2. Germline values: CDR1 LNHDA, CDR2 SQIVND (reference sequence). The junction had 11 bases not matched to a gene; V was cut back by 6 bases and J by 7 bases. CDR3 length equals 15 residues. Here the CDR3 reads CASRGPGLAEHTQYF. The CDR3 nucleotides read TGTGCCAGTAGGGGACCGGGACTAGCAGAACATACGCAGTATTTT.

V and J are TRBV6-1 and TRBJ1-2, with unresolved D. The germline CDR1 and CDR2 sequences are MNHNS and SASEGT. The CDR3 totals 12 residues. V was cut by 1 base and J by 8 bases, with 8 bases left in between. The CDR3 bases are TGTGCCAGCAGTGAAGTCAGTCACGGCTACACCTTC. As protein: CASSEVSHGYTF.

This chain links TRBV6-1 with TRBJ2-2; D is perhaps TRBD2 (7 bases). The germline V and J ends were trimmed by 2 bases and 0 bases, with 16 bases remaining between them. The germline V gene has CDR1 MNHNS and CDR2 SASEGT. The CDR3 contains 18 residues. The CDR3 is CASSESKGGGSNTGELFF. The CDR3 nucleotides read TGTGCCAGCAGTGAAAGTAAGGGGGGAGGGTCGAACACCGGGGAGCTGTTTTTT.

The V call is TRBV18, the J call TRBJ2-5; D may match TRBD1 or TRBD2 (5 bases each). The V end was cut by 2 bases, the J end by 5 bases, with 9 bases between. The CDR3 extends over 13 amino acids. Germline V gene lookup returns CDR1 KGHSH and CDR2 LQKENI. In DNA form, the CDR3 reads TGTGCCAGCTCACCAAATTGGGGGGAGACCCAGTACTTC. This codes for CASSPNWGETQYF.

The chain joins TRBV6-1 to TRBJ1-6; D is uncertain. This CDR3 contains 15 residues. Germline CDR1 is MNHNS and CDR2 is SASEGT. V lost 2 bases and J lost 7, with 12 bases in between. DNA for the CDR3: TGTGCCAGCAGTGAATTTCGAAACCACAATTCACCCCTCCACTTT. Translated: CASSEFRNHNSPLHF.

The chain carries TRBV2 and TRBJ2-3; unclear D gene. The ends were cut back, 6 bases at V and 1 base at J, with 5 bases in the middle. Germline V lookup: CDR1 SNHLY, CDR2 FYNNEI. This CDR3 region has 12 residues. The CDR3 loop reads CASRIGTDTQYF. The CDR3 DNA follows: TGTGCCAGCAGAATCGGCACAGATACGCAGTATTTT.

V is TRBV2 and J is TRBJ2-1; 11 bases are a match to TRBD2. This CDR3 spans 15 amino acids. The germline gives CDR1 SNHLY, CDR2 FYNNEI. J gave up 8 bases and V 4 bases, and 7 bases lay outside the gene matches. In DNA, the CDR3 is TGTGCCAGCAGTGCTACTAGCGGGAGAAGTTATGAGCAGTTCTTC. Translating it yields CASSATSGRSYEQFF.

The chain's CDR3 is CASSEGGAKNIQYF. The CDR3 nucleotides read TGTGCCAGCAGTGAAGGGGGGGCCAAAAACATTCAGTACTTC. The rearrangement uses TRBV2 and TRBJ2-4; D tentatively fits TRBD1 or TRBD2 (5 bases each). The CDR3 covers 14 residues. V gave up 1 base and J gave up 1 base, with 5 bases separating them. Germline loops: CDR1 SNHLY, CDR2 FYNNEI.

This clone has only one observation. This chain uses TRBV18 with TRBJ2-1; 7 bases are shared with TRBD2. Germline-derived CDR1 and CDR2 are KGHSH and LQKENI. The CDR3 spans 16 residues. After removal of 0 bases from V and 2 bases from J, the junction contained 4 bases not matched to a gene. CDR3 in DNA: TGTGCCAGCTCACCACCGAGCGGGATAACCTACAATGAGCAGTTCTTC. Amino acid sequence: CASSPPSGITYNEQFF.

The J gene is TRBJ2-1, the V gene TRBV7-6; TRBD2 matches at 14 bases. Germline lookup yields CDR1 SGHVS and CDR2 FNYEAQ. Trimming at V came to 7 bases and at J to 6 bases, leaving 8 bases not matched to a gene. The CDR3 runs 16 residues. DNA of the CDR3: TGTGCCAGCACCCTAATGGGGACTAGCGGGGGCAATGAGCAGTTCTTC. It encodes CASTLMGTSGGNEQFF.

This chain uses TRBV9 with TRBJ1-3, with unresolved D. V was clipped by 2 bases and J by 4 bases, with 7 bases between them. There are 13 residues in the CDR3. Germline lookup yields CDR1 SGDLS and CDR2 YYNGEE. The CDR3: CASSVDGGNTIYF. The CDR3 DNA is TGTGCCAGCAGCGTTGATGGGGGAAACACCATATATTTT.

This clone was seen ten or more times. The chain joins TRBV28 to TRBJ2-2; 7 nucleotides line up with TRBD2. CDR3 length: 13 residues. Germline V gene data show CDR1 as MDHEN and CDR2 as SYDVKM. The junction had 6 bases not matched to a gene; V was cut back by 6 bases and J by 8 bases. Written as DNA, the CDR3 is TGTGCCAGCAGACCTGGACTAGGGGGGGAGCTGTTTTTT. Its translation: CASRPGLGGELFF.

This clone has just one count. The J gene is TRBJ2-5, the V gene TRBV25-1; D possibly matches TRBD1 or TRBD2 (7 bases each). From germline, CDR1 is MGHDK and CDR2 SYGVNS. V was trimmed by 8 bases and J by 11 bases, leaving 21 bases between them. The CDR3 runs to 13 residues. CDR3 region: CASSYQGGGVQYF. CDR3 nucleotides: TGTGCCAGCTCCTATCAGGGGGGGGGAGTTCAGTACTTC. The whole variable domain, filled in from reference TRBV25-1 and TRBJ2-5, reads EADIYQTPRYLVIGTGKKITLECSQTMGHDKMYWYQQDPGMELHLIHYSYGVNSTEKGDLSSESTVSRIRTEHFPLTLESARPSHTSQYLCASSYQGGGVQYFGPGTRLLVL.

This clone appeared a few times. J is TRBJ1-5 and V is TRBV5-1; D is uncertain. The ends were cut back, 4 bases at V and 1 base at J, with 6 bases in the middle. Germline V CDR1 and CDR2: SGHRS, YFSETQ. CDR3 size: 13 residues. This CDR3 is CASSPGSNQPQHF. DNA for the CDR3: TGCGCCAGCAGCCCTGGGAGCAATCAGCCCCAGCATTTT.

The genes are TRBV5-1 and TRBJ2-1, with 14 positions matching TRBD2. The CDR3 runs 17 residues. Germline values: CDR1 SGHRS, CDR2 YFSETQ. V dropped 3 bases and J dropped 7; count of bases not matched to a gene: 9. The CDR3 region has the DNA TGCGCCAGCAGCTATCTTACCGGGACTAGCGGGAGTAATGAGCAGTTCTTC. Protein sequence: CASSYLTGTSGSNEQFF.

V usage is TRBV7-9 and J usage is TRBJ2-1, with 8 bases identical to TRBD1. The ends lost 1 base at V and 7 bases at J; junction bases unmatched: 3. This CDR3 spans 14 amino acids. In germline, CDR1 is SEHNR, CDR2 FQNEAQ (reference sequence). The CDR3: CASSLGDRRNEQFF. In nucleotides, the CDR3 is TGTGCCAGCAGCTTAGGGGACAGGAGAAATGAGCAGTTCTTC.

The gene calls are TRBV15 and TRBJ2-1; 7 nucleotides line up with TRBD2. V was pared by 1 base and J by 5 bases, with 11 bases of the junction left unmatched. The CDR3 is made up of 17 amino acids. Per the germline V gene, CDR1 is LNHNV and CDR2 is YYDKDF (reference sequence). The CDR3 DNA sequence: TGTGCCACCAGCAGAGTGTTAGGTGGGAGGGCCCACAATGAGCAGTTCTTC. Translating gives CATSRVLGGRAHNEQFF.

The J gene is TRBJ2-3, the V gene TRBV27; 9 bases line up with TRBD2. CDR3 size: 19 residues. Germline lookup yields CDR1 MNHEY and CDR2 SMNVEV (reference sequence). V shed 1 base, J shed 2 bases, and the junction held 13 bases outside the gene matches. CDR3 nucleotide sequence: TGTGCCAGCAGTTTATTAAGGCGGGAGGGCCCTCAAAACACAGATACGCAGTATTTT. It encodes CASSLLRREGPQNTDTQYF.

V is TRBV6-1 and J is TRBJ2-1; D is ambiguous. This CDR3 is 13 amino acids long. Trimming took 1 base from V and 4 from J, leaving 5 bases between them. Germline loops: CDR1 MNHNS, CDR2 SASEGT. Written as DNA, the CDR3 is TGTGCCAGCAGTGAAGGACGGTACAATGAGCAGTTCTTC. The encoded protein is CASSEGRYNEQFF.